In this sample, the clone carrying this T cell receptor (beta chain) turned up a few times. Germline CDR1 reads DFQATT; CDR2 reads SNEGSKA (reference sequence). The CDR3 length is 14 residues. V was cut by 0 bases and J by 8 bases, with 16 bases left in between. The data originate from a study of T cells after yellow fever vaccination. Template switching by 5'RACE produced TCR cDNA, adding a universal primer site and UMIs. MiXCR, applied by TCRdb to the 5' RACE reads, yields one record per CDR3 protein. The sample lists 340,000 or so distinct CDR3 sequences; about 12% were seen once. Source: CD4+ T cells sorted from PBMCs, taken 15 days after the yellow fever booster vaccination. The clonotype originates from a man in his late teens or twenties who received the YFV17D yellow fever vaccine. This chain joins TRBV20-1 and TRBJ1-1; no reliable D call. CDR3 protein: CSARDQVLRTEAFF. In DNA form, the CDR3 reads TGCAGTGCTAGAGATCAAGTGCTAAGGACGGAAGCTTTCTTT.